The 23 T cell receptor beta chains reported below all come from one sample, sequenced in a study of cytomegalovirus exposure and HLA in healthy donors. Assay: immunoSEQ multiplex PCR; the TCRdb copy retains only in-frame clones and omits some. The table has about 250,000 clones, about 90% seen once. Specimen: PBMCs. The source is a man younger than 30 in good health and CMV-seropositive.

The rearrangement uses TRBV5-6 and TRBJ2-5; no firm D call. Germline CDR1 and CDR2: SGHDT and YYEEEE. CDR3 length: 13 residues. V was shortened by 5 bases and J by 4 bases, with 12 bases between the two germline ends. The CDR3: CASSLSWGETQYF. The CDR3 region has the DNA TGTGCCAGCAGTCTCAGCTGGGGAGAGACCCAGTACTTC.

The chain carries TRBV30 and TRBJ1-5; possibly TRBD1 for D (5 bases). This CDR3 spans 12 amino acids. Germline CDR1 GTSNPN, CDR2 SVGIG (reference sequence). The germline V and J ends were trimmed by 7 bases and 7 bases, with 14 bases remaining between them. In DNA, the CDR3 is TGTGCCTCCTCCGAGTGGGGCCAGCCCCAGCATTTT. Translating gives CASSEWGQPQHF.

The V gene is TRBV28, the J gene TRBJ2-7, with TRBD1 matching 9 bases. The V and J ends lost 7 bases and 6 bases, in that order; junction bases with no gene match: 10. CDR3 length: 14 amino acids. CDR1 and CDR2 from the germline V gene are MDHEN and SYDVKM. CDR3 protein: CASISGTGNPEQYF. The DNA of the CDR3 is TGTGCCAGCATCTCCGGGACAGGGAACCCCGAGCAGTACTTC. The whole variable domain, remainder taken from reference TRBV28 and TRBJ2-7, is DVKVTQSSRYLVKRTGEKVFLECVQDMDHENMFWYRQDPGLGLRLIYFSYDVKMKEKGDIPEGYSVSREKKERFSLILESASTNQTSMYLCASISGTGNPEQYFGPGTRLTVT.

This chain connects TRBV2 to TRBJ2-3, with D tentatively TRBD1 (5 bases). Germline V CDR1 and CDR2: SNHLY, FYNNEI. This CDR3 comprises 10 residues. V was cut by 9 bases and J by 6 bases, with 7 bases left in between. CDR3 coding DNA: TGTGCCAGACAGGCCGATACGCAGTATTTT. Amino acid sequence: CARQADTQYF.

CDR3 DNA sequence: TGTGCCAGCAGTGGGCTAGCGGGAGGGCCTAGCACCGGGGAGCTGTTTTTT. This codes for CASSGLAGGPSTGELFF. The V call is TRBV2, the J call TRBJ2-2; 12 bases agree with TRBD2. The CDR3 has 17 amino acids. CDR1 is SNHLY, CDR2 FYNNEI, per germline. With V trimmed by 4 bases and J by 4 bases, 7 bases remained unmatched.

This chain connects TRBV6-5 to TRBJ2-3, with 7 bases aligning to TRBD1. Unmatched junction bases numbered 8, after V lost 11 bases and J lost 0 bases. Looked up from germline, CDR1 is MNHEY and CDR2 is SVGAGI. The CDR3 covers 14 residues. The CDR3: CAVKWDSSTDTQYF. In DNA form, the CDR3 reads TGTGCCGTCAAGTGGGACAGCAGCACAGATACGCAGTATTTT.

The chain uses TRBV5-1 and TRBJ1-3; no firm D call. V was cut by 4 bases and J by 4 bases, with 12 bases left in between. The CDR3 has 14 amino acids. In germline, CDR1 is SGHRS, CDR2 YFSETQ. DNA for the CDR3: TGCGCCAGCAGCCCCCAGTCCCCGGGAAACACCATATATTTT. Encoded protein: CASSPQSPGNTIYF.

The chain links TRBV30 to TRBJ2-1; D is possibly TRBD1 or TRBD2 (5 bases each). The CDR3 spans 13 residues. Trimming cost V 1 base and J 8 bases, with 12 bases left between them. Germline CDR1 reads GTSNPN; CDR2 reads SVGIG (reference sequence). CDR3 sequence (DNA): TGTGCCTGGAGTGGCCAGGGCGGGCATGAGCAGTTCTTC. Amino acid sequence: CAWSGQGGHEQFF.

This chain joins TRBV19 and TRBJ1-2; tentative D call: TRBD1 (5 bases). The germline V gene has CDR1 LNHDA and CDR2 SQIVND (reference sequence). Between the trimmed V and J ends, which lost 4 bases and 2 bases, there was a span of 20 bases. The CDR3 totals 17 residues. The CDR3 loop is CASSRTHTGTQNYGYTF. CDR3 sequence (DNA): TGTGCCAGTAGTAGAACCCACACAGGAACTCAAAACTATGGCTACACCTTC. Combining the CDR3 with reference TRBV19 and TRBJ1-2 gives the whole variable domain DGGITQSPKYLFRKEGQNVTLSCEQNLNHDAMYWYRQDPGQGLRLIYYSQIVNDFQKGDIAEGYSVSREKKESFPLTVTSAQKNPTAFYLCASSRTHTGTQNYGYTFGSGTRLTVV.

The gene calls are TRBV5-1 and TRBJ2-1; a possible D gene is TRBD2 (6 bases). The germline CDR1 and CDR2 sequences are SGHRS and YFSETQ. V lost 4 bases and J lost 0, with 11 bases in between. The CDR3 is 15 amino acids. This CDR3 reads CASSPSVSSYNEQFF. As DNA, the CDR3 is TGCGCCAGCAGCCCTAGCGTTAGCTCCTACAATGAGCAGTTCTTC.

This clone was seen just once. The sample has other DNA sequences that encode this CDR3 too. This sequence joins TRBV29-1 and TRBJ1-1; perhaps TRBD1 as D (6 bases). CDR3 length equals 11 residues. Germline CDR1 reads SQVTM; CDR2 reads ANQGSEA. The V and J ends lost 3 bases and 4 bases respectively, with 6 bases between them. The CDR3 spells CSVDRGTEAFF. The CDR3 bases are TGCAGCGTTGACAGGGGCACTGAAGCTTTCTTT.

V usage is TRBV5-6 and J usage is TRBJ1-1, with D unclear. There are 15 residues in the CDR3. CDR1 and CDR2 from the germline V gene are SGHDT and YYEEEE. Between the trimmed V and J ends, which lost 0 bases and 5 bases, there was a span of 14 bases. The DNA of the CDR3 is TGTGCCAGCAGCTTGGCCCGTGGCCGGGGTACTGAAGCTTTCTTT. This translates into CASSLARGRGTEAFF.

This clone was counted once. The V gene is TRBV5-1, the J gene TRBJ2-3; D is tentatively TRBD1 or TRBD2 (6 bases each). V gave up 3 bases and J gave up 3 bases, with 14 bases separating them. Germline V gene data show CDR1 as SGHRS and CDR2 as YFSETQ. The CDR3 sequence is 15 residues long. The CDR3 DNA reads as TGCGCCAGCAGCTCTTCGGGGGCAACAACAGATACGCAGTATTTT. Encoded protein: CASSSSGATTDTQYF. Variable domain in full (rest from reference TRBV5-1 and TRBJ2-3): KAGVTQTPRYLIKTRGQQVTLSCSPISGHRSVSWYQQTPGQGLQFLFEYFSETQRNKGNFPGRFSGRQFSNSRSEMNVSTLELGDSALYLCASSSSGATTDTQYFGPGTRLTVL.

The rearrangement uses TRBV6-4 and TRBJ2-7; D remains unclear. This CDR3 is built from 15 residues. Trimming shortened V by 1 base and J by 3 bases, and 13 bases separated the two germline ends. The germline gives CDR1 MRHNA, CDR2 SNTAGT. The CDR3 loop is CASSDWRSVGYEQYF. CDR3 in DNA: TGTGCCAGCAGTGACTGGCGCTCCGTCGGCTACGAGCAGTACTTC.

This clone was seen a single time. The chain has TRBV7-9 and TRBJ2-3; D not certain. The germline V gene encodes CDR1 SEHNR and CDR2 FQNEAQ (reference sequence). The CDR3 runs to 13 residues. V lost 4 bases and J lost 0, with 5 bases in between. CDR3 residues: CASSSSSTDTQYF. CDR3 bases: TGTGCCAGCAGCTCTTCTAGCACAGATACGCAGTATTTT.

CDR3 bases: TGTGCCACCTCTCCCGGGACAGGGTTCGAGCAGTACTTC. Protein: CATSPGTGFEQYF. The chain uses TRBV27 and TRBJ2-7, with 9 bases fitting TRBD1. CDR3 size: 13 residues. The germline V gene encodes CDR1 MNHEY and CDR2 SMNVEV (reference sequence). Trimming took 10 bases from V and 6 from J; bases not matched to a gene: 10.

V and J are TRBV29-1 and TRBJ2-3; D ambiguous. Germline V gives CDR1 SQVTM, CDR2 ANQGSEA. The CDR3 extends over 15 amino acids. The V end lost 5 bases, the J end lost 5 bases, and 20 bases lay between the germline ends. The CDR3 nucleotides read TGCAGCGTTTTGGCAGGCTCCTTGTCAGTAGATACGCAGTATTTT. The encoded protein is CSVLAGSLSVDTQYF.

This clone was counted many times. This CDR3 reads CASSDGTGGADTQYF. CDR3 nucleotide sequence: TGTGCCAGCAGTGATGGGACAGGGGGGGCAGATACGCAGTATTTT. This chain uses TRBV2 with TRBJ2-3; 11 bases are a match to TRBD1. Germline-derived CDR1 and CDR2 are SNHLY and FYNNEI. The CDR3 has 15 residues. Trimming cost V 3 bases and J 4 bases; bases outside gene matches: 3.

This clone was observed many times. The V gene is TRBV4-3, the J gene TRBJ2-7, with D tentatively TRBD2 (6 bases). Germline V gene data show CDR1 as LGHNA and CDR2 as YSLEER. The V end lost 0 bases, the J end lost 3 bases, and 12 bases lay between the germline ends. There are 15 residues in the CDR3. The CDR3 loop reads CASSQEIADLYEQYF. As DNA, the CDR3 is TGCGCCAGCAGCCAAGAGATAGCGGACCTCTACGAGCAGTACTTC.

The J gene is TRBJ1-1, the V gene TRBV6-1, with D maybe TRBD1 (5 bases). V was trimmed by 5 bases and J by 3 bases, leaving 10 bases between them. The CDR3 loop spans 13 amino acids. CDR1 is MNHNS and CDR2 is SASEGT in the germline V gene. CDR3 in amino acids: CASSLAGHTEAFF. The DNA of the CDR3 is TGTGCCAGCAGTCTTGCGGGGCACACTGAAGCTTTCTTT.

The J gene is TRBJ1-5, the V gene TRBV19, with D possibly TRBD1 on 5 matching bases. V was trimmed by 2 bases and J by 7 bases, leaving 15 bases between them. Germline V gives CDR1 LNHDA, CDR2 SQIVND (reference sequence). The CDR3 runs to 15 residues. The CDR3 DNA reads as TGTGCCAGTAGTATAATCGGACATTCGGGCCAGCCCCAGCATTTT. The encoded protein is CASSIIGHSGQPQHF.

The gene calls are TRBV2 and TRBJ1-5; possibly TRBD1 for D (6 bases). Germline CDR1 is SNHLY and CDR2 is FYNNEI. The CDR3 is 18 amino acids. Trimming shortened V by 0 bases and J by 0 bases, and 15 bases separated the two germline ends. The CDR3: CASSEAFTGIYSNQPQHF. CDR3 DNA sequence: TGTGCCAGCAGTGAAGCTTTTACAGGGATCTATAGCAATCAGCCCCAGCATTTT.

V gene TRBV29-1 combines with J gene TRBJ1-2; tentatively, D is TRBD1 (5 bases). Deletions cut 5 bases from V and 0 bases from J, with 7 bases between. The CDR3 loop spans 12 amino acids. CDR1 is SQVTM and CDR2 is ANQGSEA in the germline V gene. This CDR3 reads CSVYRTNYGYTF. Here the CDR3 DNA reads TGCAGCGTTTACAGGACTAACTATGGCTACACCTTC.